This T cell receptor (beta chain) was captured by sequencing in a study of regulatory T cells in long-lasting Graves disease. General study results and limits: It was possible that the small sample size reduced accuracy. Persistent disease samples used TRBV28, TRBJ1-2 and TRBJ2-5 preferentially.

This clonotype was picked up a small number of times. No antigen is known for it. V lost 4 bases, J lost 0 bases, and 5 bases stayed unmatched. The CDR3 runs 15 residues. From germline, CDR1 is SGHRS and CDR2 YFSETQ. For TCR beta, libraries came from iRepertoire HTBI primers and Arm-PCR of CDR3 regions. TCRdb re-called the multiplex PCR reads through MiXCR, storing one row per CDR3 protein. Among hundreds of thousands of distinct CDR3 sequences listed, around 15% were seen once. Time point given: newly diagnosed GD, antithyroid drugs for less than 3 months. Making the TCR library involved RNA that had been extracted from PBMCs. This sample was shared with a second study, whose subject was T cells in Graves' hyperthyroidism and ophthalmopathy. As reported in that work: Patients showing uncontrolled infection, other autoimmune disease, pregnancy or lactation were ineligible. Diagnosing involved the use of clinical symptoms, serum thyroxine and TRAb, thyroid ultrasound and orbital computed tomography.

This receptor was taken from a woman aged 25-40 years with Graves disease. The chain recombines TRBV5-1 with TRBJ2-7; the match to TRBD2 covers 9 bases. Here the sequenced sample was peripheral blood mononuclear cells (PBMCs), taken at new diagnosis, from a patient treated with antithyroid drugs. CDR3 loop: CASSRAGGFSYEQYF. The CDR3 DNA sequence: TGCGCCAGCAGCAGAGCGGGAGGATTCTCCTACGAGCAGTACTTC.